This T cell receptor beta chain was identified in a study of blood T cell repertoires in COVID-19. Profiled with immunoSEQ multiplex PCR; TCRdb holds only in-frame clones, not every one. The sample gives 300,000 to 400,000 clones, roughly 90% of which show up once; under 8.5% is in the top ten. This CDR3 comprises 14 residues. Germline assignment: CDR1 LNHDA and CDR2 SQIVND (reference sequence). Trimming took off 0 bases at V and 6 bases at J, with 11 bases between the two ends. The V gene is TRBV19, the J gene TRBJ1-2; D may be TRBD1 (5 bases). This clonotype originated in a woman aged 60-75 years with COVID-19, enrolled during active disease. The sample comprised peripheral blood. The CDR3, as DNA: TGTGCCAGTAGTATAGAGGGGCTCGTCCATGGCTACACCTTC. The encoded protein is CASSIEGLVHGYTF.